Listed below are T cell receptor beta chains from one sample, sequenced in a study of blood T cell repertoires in COVID-19. Using immunoSEQ multiplex PCR, the repertoire was profiled, and TCRdb retains in-frame clones only, with some absent. The repertoire holds 90,000 or so clones, with about 87% as singletons. Material for sequencing was peripheral blood. Receptors originate from a man aged 80 or over with acute or convalescent COVID-19. Each CDR3 is given with its conserved first and last residue. The D gene is left open where the match is weak. The size of a clone is reported for some rows only, either as once, few or many, or as a class for expanded clones.

j_call: TRBJ1-6
clone_size: NA
v_call: TRBV10-3
d_call: TRBD1
cdr3_length: 14
cdr3_aa: CAISIQGAGSPLHF
cdr3_nt: TGTGCCATCAGTATACAGGGGGCAGGATCACCCCTCCACTTT

j_call: TRBJ2-2
clone_size: NA
v_call: TRBV3-1/TRBV3-2
d_call: NA
cdr3_length: 18
cdr3_aa: CASSQDHFSEEDTGELFF
cdr3_nt: TGTGCCAGCAGCCAAGATCATTTTAGCGAGGAGGACACCGGGGAGCTGTTTTTT

j_call: TRBJ1-1
clone_size: NA
v_call: TRBV9
d_call: TRBD1
cdr3_length: 15
cdr3_aa: CASSEFGTGGTEAFF
cdr3_nt: TGTGCCAGCAGCGAGTTCGGGACAGGGGGCACTGAAGCTTTCTTT

j_call: TRBJ1-5
clone_size: NA
v_call: TRBV7-2
d_call: NA
cdr3_length: 17
cdr3_aa: CASSAGPSRGLYQPQHF
cdr3_nt: TGTGCCAGCAGTGCGGGGCCAAGCAGGGGACTATATCAGCCCCAGCATTTT

j_call: TRBJ1-1
clone_size: NA
v_call: TRBV15
d_call: NA
cdr3_length: 13
cdr3_aa: CATSRASPTEAFF
cdr3_nt: TGTGCCACCAGCAGAGCCTCCCCCACTGAAGCTTTCTTT

j_call: TRBJ1-2
clone_size: NA
v_call: TRBV3-1/TRBV3-2
d_call: NA
cdr3_length: 15
cdr3_aa: CASSQGGHGAIGYTF
cdr3_nt: TGTGCCAGCAGCCAAGGGGGGCATGGGGCGATTGGCTACACCTTC

j_call: TRBJ2-2
clone_size: once
v_call: TRBV5-4
d_call: TRBD1
cdr3_length: 16
cdr3_aa: CASSWRQGTNTGELFF
cdr3_nt: TGTGCCAGCAGCTGGAGACAGGGGACGAACACCGGGGAGCTGTTTTTT

j_call: TRBJ1-2
clone_size: NA
v_call: TRBV5-6
d_call: NA
cdr3_length: 11
cdr3_aa: CASSRGGGYTF
cdr3_nt: TGTGCCAGCAGCCGCGGGGGTGGCTACACCTTC

j_call: TRBJ2-7
clone_size: NA
v_call: TRBV29-1
d_call: NA
cdr3_length: 14
cdr3_aa: CSVARKAISYEQYF
cdr3_nt: TGCAGCGTTGCCAGGAAGGCCATCTCCTACGAGCAGTACTTC

j_call: TRBJ1-5
clone_size: NA
v_call: TRBV5-8
d_call: TRBD1
cdr3_length: 16
cdr3_aa: CASSVQGAGSNQPQHF
cdr3_nt: TGTGCCAGCAGTGTACAGGGGGCCGGGAGCAATCAGCCCCAGCATTTT

j_call: TRBJ1-1
clone_size: NA
v_call: TRBV9
d_call: TRBD1
cdr3_length: 16
cdr3_aa: CASSVAGGGAGTEAFF
cdr3_nt: TGTGCCAGCAGCGTAGCTGGAGGGGGCGCGGGGACTGAAGCTTTCTTT

j_call: TRBJ2-1
clone_size: NA
v_call: TRBV7-3
d_call: NA
cdr3_length: 13
cdr3_aa: CASSLLRELEQFF
cdr3_nt: TGTGCCAGCAGCTTACTCCGGGAGTTAGAGCAGTTCTTC

j_call: TRBJ2-2
clone_size: few
v_call: TRBV6-5
d_call: NA
cdr3_length: 16
cdr3_aa: CASSYSLAQAARELFF
cdr3_nt: TGTGCCAGCAGTTACTCGTTGGCACAGGCGGCTCGGGAGCTGTTTTTT

j_call: TRBJ2-3
clone_size: NA
v_call: TRBV5-1
d_call: TRBD2
cdr3_length: 16
cdr3_aa: CASSLVLRGVTDTQYF
cdr3_nt: TGCGCCAGCAGCTTGGTGCTGCGGGGGGTCACAGATACGCAGTATTTT

j_call: TRBJ1-6
clone_size: NA
v_call: TRBV30
d_call: NA
cdr3_length: 15
cdr3_aa: CAWSVHQGQQSPLHF
cdr3_nt: TGTGCCTGGAGTGTACATCAGGGACAACAATCACCCCTCCACTTT

j_call: TRBJ2-1
clone_size: NA
v_call: TRBV11-1
d_call: TRBD2
cdr3_length: 15
cdr3_aa: CASSLLGGTSDEQFF
cdr3_nt: TGTGCCAGCAGCCTACTCGGGGGGACTTCCGATGAGCAGTTCTTC

j_call: TRBJ2-1
clone_size: once
v_call: TRBV3-1/TRBV3-2
d_call: TRBD2
cdr3_length: 18
cdr3_aa: CASSQRWGGTFSYNEQFF
cdr3_nt: TGTGCCAGCAGCCAACGGTGGGGAGGGACGTTCTCCTACAATGAGCAGTTCTTC

j_call: TRBJ2-7
clone_size: NA
v_call: TRBV5-1
d_call: NA
cdr3_length: 14
cdr3_aa: CASSTQASSYEQYF
cdr3_nt: TGCGCCAGCAGCACTCAAGCTTCTTCCTACGAGCAGTACTTC

j_call: TRBJ2-5
clone_size: NA
v_call: TRBV5-1
d_call: NA
cdr3_length: 14
cdr3_aa: CASSLGGPTETQYF
cdr3_nt: TGCGCCAGCAGCTTGGGGGGGCCGACGGAGACCCAGTACTTC

j_call: TRBJ1-2
clone_size: few
v_call: TRBV29-1
d_call: TRBD1
cdr3_length: 13
cdr3_aa: CSVEGDRLYGYTF
cdr3_nt: TGCAGCGTTGAAGGGGACAGGCTCTATGGCTACACCTTC

j_call: TRBJ1-4
clone_size: few
v_call: TRBV3-1/TRBV3-2
d_call: NA
cdr3_length: 12
cdr3_aa: CASSQNREKLFF
cdr3_nt: TGTGCCAGCAGCCAAAACAGGGAAAAACTGTTTTTT

j_call: TRBJ2-7
clone_size: NA
v_call: TRBV30
d_call: TRBD1
cdr3_length: 18
cdr3_aa: CAWSVPLSWDRGAYEQYF
cdr3_nt: TGTGCCTGGAGTGTACCTTTATCGTGGGACAGAGGAGCCTACGAGCAGTACTTC

j_call: TRBJ2-3
clone_size: NA
v_call: TRBV19
d_call: NA
cdr3_length: 17
cdr3_aa: CASSMGRAKASTDTQYF
cdr3_nt: TGTGCCAGTAGTATGGGCAGGGCTAAGGCTAGCACAGATACGCAGTATTTT

j_call: TRBJ2-1
clone_size: NA
v_call: TRBV7-6
d_call: TRBD2
cdr3_length: 16
cdr3_aa: CASTPPSGGPFNEQFF
cdr3_nt: TGTGCCAGCACCCCGCCCAGCGGGGGGCCCTTCAATGAGCAGTTCTTC

j_call: TRBJ2-1
clone_size: once
v_call: TRBV4-1
d_call: NA
cdr3_length: 16
cdr3_aa: CASSQDRLVAYNEQFF
cdr3_nt: TGCGCCAGCAGCCAAGATCGACTAGTGGCCTACAATGAGCAGTTCTTC

j_call: TRBJ2-7
clone_size: NA
v_call: TRBV5-6
d_call: NA
cdr3_length: 18
cdr3_aa: CASSLKRKSTLSSYEQYF
cdr3_nt: TGTGCCAGCAGCTTGAAGAGGAAATCAACCCTTAGCTCCTACGAGCAGTACTTC

j_call: TRBJ1-5
clone_size: NA
v_call: TRBV3-1/TRBV3-2
d_call: NA
cdr3_length: 16
cdr3_aa: CASSQASGGGNQPQHF
cdr3_nt: TGTGCCAGCAGCCAAGCATCGGGGGGGGGCAATCAGCCCCAGCATTTT

j_call: TRBJ1-6
clone_size: NA
v_call: TRBV7-6
d_call: NA
cdr3_length: 15
cdr3_aa: CASSRTESNNSPLHF
cdr3_nt: TGTGCCAGCAGCCGGACAGAATCTAATAATTCACCCCTCCACTTT

j_call: TRBJ2-7
clone_size: NA
v_call: TRBV5-4
d_call: TRBD1
cdr3_length: 14
cdr3_aa: CASSSGQGGYEQYF
cdr3_nt: TGTGCCAGCAGCTCGGGACAGGGGGGGTACGAGCAGTACTTC

j_call: TRBJ1-1
clone_size: NA
v_call: TRBV4-3
d_call: NA
cdr3_length: 13
cdr3_aa: CASSPPGNTEAFF
cdr3_nt: TGCGCCAGCAGCCCCCCGGGTAACACTGAAGCTTTCTTT

j_call: TRBJ2-6
clone_size: NA
v_call: TRBV24-1
d_call: NA
cdr3_length: 16
cdr3_aa: CATTKSGKSGANVLTF
cdr3_nt: TGTGCCACCACAAAGAGCGGAAAATCTGGGGCCAACGTCCTGACTTTC

j_call: TRBJ1-1
clone_size: NA
v_call: TRBV29-1
d_call: NA
cdr3_length: 13
cdr3_aa: CSPQPDRGTEAFF
cdr3_nt: TGCAGCCCTCAACCCGATAGGGGCACTGAAGCTTTCTTT

j_call: TRBJ2-1
clone_size: NA
v_call: TRBV13
d_call: TRBD2
cdr3_length: 15
cdr3_aa: CASQPGRGKGNEQFF
cdr3_nt: TGTGCCAGTCAGCCGGGGCGGGGGAAGGGCAATGAGCAGTTCTTC

j_call: TRBJ1-3
clone_size: NA
v_call: TRBV5-1
d_call: TRBD1
cdr3_length: 16
cdr3_aa: CASSLSGTGGGNTIYF
cdr3_nt: TGCGCCAGCAGCTTATCCGGGACAGGGGGTGGAAACACCATATATTTT

j_call: TRBJ1-2
clone_size: NA
v_call: TRBV28
d_call: NA
cdr3_length: 14
cdr3_aa: CASSLEQGTYGYTF
cdr3_nt: TGTGCCAGCAGTTTAGAGCAGGGAACCTATGGCTACACCTTC

j_call: TRBJ2-7
clone_size: NA
v_call: TRBV5-1
d_call: TRBD1
cdr3_length: 15
cdr3_aa: CASSPGQGRSYEQYF
cdr3_nt: TGCGCCAGCAGCCCGGGACAGGGACGGTCCTACGAGCAGTACTTC

j_call: TRBJ1-2
clone_size: few
v_call: TRBV10-2
d_call: NA
cdr3_length: 15
cdr3_aa: CASSEQAFFNYGYTF
cdr3_nt: TGCGCCAGCAGTGAGCAGGCATTCTTCAACTATGGCTACACCTTC

j_call: TRBJ2-1
clone_size: NA
v_call: TRBV10-3
d_call: TRBD2
cdr3_length: 16
cdr3_aa: CAISESLSGGYNEQFF
cdr3_nt: TGTGCCATCAGTGAGTCGCTTAGCGGGGGATACAATGAGCAGTTCTTC

j_call: TRBJ1-1
clone_size: NA
v_call: TRBV2
d_call: TRBD1
cdr3_length: 14
cdr3_aa: CASRVQGALAEAFF
cdr3_nt: TGTGCCAGCAGGGTACAGGGGGCGCTTGCTGAAGCTTTCTTT

j_call: TRBJ1-2
clone_size: NA
v_call: TRBV7-8
d_call: NA
cdr3_length: 15
cdr3_aa: CASSLGSGANYGYTF
cdr3_nt: TGTGCCAGCAGCTTAGGATCAGGGGCCAACTATGGCTACACCTTC

j_call: TRBJ1-2
clone_size: NA
v_call: TRBV4-3
d_call: NA
cdr3_length: 15
cdr3_aa: CASSQVQGSNYGYTF
cdr3_nt: TGCGCCAGCAGCCAAGTACAGGGTTCGAACTATGGCTACACCTTC

j_call: TRBJ2-7
clone_size: NA
v_call: TRBV27
d_call: NA
cdr3_length: 14
cdr3_aa: CASSLSRDFYEQYF
cdr3_nt: TGTGCCAGCAGTTTGTCCCGGGACTTTTACGAGCAGTACTTC